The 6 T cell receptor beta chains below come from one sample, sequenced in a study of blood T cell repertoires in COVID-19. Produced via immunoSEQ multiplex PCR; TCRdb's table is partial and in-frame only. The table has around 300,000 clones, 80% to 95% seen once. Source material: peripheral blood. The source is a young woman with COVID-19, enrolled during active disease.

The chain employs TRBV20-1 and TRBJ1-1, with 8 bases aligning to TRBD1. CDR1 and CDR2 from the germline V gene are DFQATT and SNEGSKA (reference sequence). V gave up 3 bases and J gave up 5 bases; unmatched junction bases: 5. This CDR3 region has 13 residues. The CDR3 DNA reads TGCAGTGCTAGTTCAGGGGGCTTAACTGAAGCTTTCTTT. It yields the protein CSASSGGLTEAFF.

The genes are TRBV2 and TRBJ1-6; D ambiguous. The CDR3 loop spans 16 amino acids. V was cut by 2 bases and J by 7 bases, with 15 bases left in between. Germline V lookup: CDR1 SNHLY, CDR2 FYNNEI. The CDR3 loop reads CASSERGVGLNSPLHF. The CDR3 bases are TGTGCCAGCAGTGAAAGAGGTGTCGGATTAAATTCACCCCTCCACTTT.

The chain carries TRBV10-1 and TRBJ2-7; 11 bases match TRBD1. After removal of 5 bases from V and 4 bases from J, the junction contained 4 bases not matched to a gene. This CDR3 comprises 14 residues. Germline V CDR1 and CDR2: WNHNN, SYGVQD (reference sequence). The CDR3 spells CASSKGTGGYEQYF. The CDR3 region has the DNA TGCGCCAGCAGTAAAGGGACAGGGGGGTACGAGCAGTACTTC.

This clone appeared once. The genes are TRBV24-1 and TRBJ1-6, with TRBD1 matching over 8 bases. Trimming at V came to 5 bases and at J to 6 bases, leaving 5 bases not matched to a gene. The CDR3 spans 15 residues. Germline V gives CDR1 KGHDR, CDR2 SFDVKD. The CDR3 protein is CATSAGDRSNSPLHF. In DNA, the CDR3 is TGTGCCACCAGTGCCGGGGACAGGAGTAATTCACCCCTCCACTTT.

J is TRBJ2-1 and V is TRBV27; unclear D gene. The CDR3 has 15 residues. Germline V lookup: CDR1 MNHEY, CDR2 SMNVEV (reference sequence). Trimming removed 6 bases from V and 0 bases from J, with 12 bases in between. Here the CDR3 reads CASSLLASSYNEQFF. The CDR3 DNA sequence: TGTGCCAGCAGCCTCCTGGCTAGCTCCTACAATGAGCAGTTCTTC.

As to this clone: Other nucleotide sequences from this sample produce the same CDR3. DNA for the CDR3: TGTGCCAGCAGCCAAGATCTGGGGGGGAACACTGAAGCTTTCTTT. It yields the protein CASSQDLGGNTEAFF. The J gene is TRBJ1-1, the V gene TRBV3-1 (or the pseudogene TRBV3-2); D may be TRBD1 (5 bases). In germline, CDR1 is LGHDT, CDR2 YNNKEL (reference sequence). Trimming removed 0 bases at V and 1 base at J, with 9 bases between. The CDR3 extends over 15 amino acids.